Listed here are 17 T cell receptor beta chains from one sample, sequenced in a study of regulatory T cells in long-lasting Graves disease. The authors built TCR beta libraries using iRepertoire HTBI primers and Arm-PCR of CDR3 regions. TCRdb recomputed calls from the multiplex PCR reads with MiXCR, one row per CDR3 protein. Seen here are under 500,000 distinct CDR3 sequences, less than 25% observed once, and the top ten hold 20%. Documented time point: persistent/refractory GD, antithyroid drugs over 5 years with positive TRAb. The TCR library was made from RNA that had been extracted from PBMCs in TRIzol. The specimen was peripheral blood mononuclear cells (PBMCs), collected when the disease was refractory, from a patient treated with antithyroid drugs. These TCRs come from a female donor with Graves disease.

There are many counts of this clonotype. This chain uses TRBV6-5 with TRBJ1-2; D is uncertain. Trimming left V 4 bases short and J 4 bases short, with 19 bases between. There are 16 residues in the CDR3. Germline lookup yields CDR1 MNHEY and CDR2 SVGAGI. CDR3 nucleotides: TGTGCCAGCAGTTTTGGTTTGTTGGACGGCGCCTATGGCTACACCTTC. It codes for CASSFGLLDGAYGYTF.

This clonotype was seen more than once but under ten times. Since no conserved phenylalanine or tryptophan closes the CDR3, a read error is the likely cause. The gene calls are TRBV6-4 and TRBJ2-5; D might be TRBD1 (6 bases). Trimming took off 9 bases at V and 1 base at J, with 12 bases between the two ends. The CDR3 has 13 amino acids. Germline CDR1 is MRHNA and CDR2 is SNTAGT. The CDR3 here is CARTRTVQETQYL. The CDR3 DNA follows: TGTGCCAGAACCAGGACAGTCCAAGAGACCCAGTACCTC.

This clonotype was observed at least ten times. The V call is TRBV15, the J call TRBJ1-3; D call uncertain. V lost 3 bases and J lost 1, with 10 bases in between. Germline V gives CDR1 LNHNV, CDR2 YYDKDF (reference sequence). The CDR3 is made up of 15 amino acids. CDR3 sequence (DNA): TGTGCCACCAGCAGTAGGTTTGGTTCTGGAAACACCATATATTTT. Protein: CATSSRFGSGNTIYF.

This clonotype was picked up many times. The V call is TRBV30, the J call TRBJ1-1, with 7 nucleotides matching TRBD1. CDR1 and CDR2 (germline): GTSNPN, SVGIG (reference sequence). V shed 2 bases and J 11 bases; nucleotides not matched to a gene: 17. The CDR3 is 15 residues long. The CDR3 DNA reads TGTGCCTGGAGTATCCCCCTCCGGACAGGACGGCGGGCTTTCTTT. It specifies CAWSIPLRTGRRAFF.

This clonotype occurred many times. DNA for the CDR3: TGTGCCAGCAGCTTAGTGGAAGGGATGGAGACCCAGTACTTC. Residues: CASSLVEGMETQYF. The chain has TRBV7-9 and TRBJ2-5; D is ambiguous. CDR1 and CDR2 (germline): SEHNR, FQNEAQ (reference sequence). CDR3 size: 14 residues. Trimming pared 1 base from V and 5 bases from J, leaving 11 bases between.

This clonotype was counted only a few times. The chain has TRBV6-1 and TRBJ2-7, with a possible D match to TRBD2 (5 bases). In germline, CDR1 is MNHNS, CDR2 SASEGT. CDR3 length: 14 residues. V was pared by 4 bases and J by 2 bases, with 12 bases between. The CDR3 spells CASSVSGTTYEQYF. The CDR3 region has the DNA TGTGCCAGCAGTGTCTCGGGAACCACCTACGAGCAGTACTTC.

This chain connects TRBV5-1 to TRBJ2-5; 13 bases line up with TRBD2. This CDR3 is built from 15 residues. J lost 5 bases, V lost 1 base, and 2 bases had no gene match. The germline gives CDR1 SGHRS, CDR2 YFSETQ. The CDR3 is CASSLTSGRAETQYF. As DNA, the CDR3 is TGCGCCAGCAGCTTGACTAGCGGGAGGGCCGAGACCCAGTACTTC.

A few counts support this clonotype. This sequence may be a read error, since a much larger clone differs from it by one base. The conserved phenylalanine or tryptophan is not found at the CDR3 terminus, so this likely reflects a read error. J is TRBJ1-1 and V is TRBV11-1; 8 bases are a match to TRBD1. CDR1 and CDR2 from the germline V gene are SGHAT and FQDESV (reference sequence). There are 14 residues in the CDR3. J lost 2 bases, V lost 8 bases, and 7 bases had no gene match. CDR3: CASALQGDNTEAFL. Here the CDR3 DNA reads TGTGCCAGCGCACTACAGGGGGACAACACTGAAGCTTTCCTT.

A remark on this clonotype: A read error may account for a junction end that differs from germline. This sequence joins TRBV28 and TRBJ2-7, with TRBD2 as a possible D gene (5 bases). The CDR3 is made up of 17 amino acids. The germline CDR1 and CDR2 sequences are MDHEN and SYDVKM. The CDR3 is CTSSYSLAEPNHFEQYF. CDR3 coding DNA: TGTACCAGCAGTTACAGCCTAGCAGAACCCAACCACTTCGAGCAGTACTTC.

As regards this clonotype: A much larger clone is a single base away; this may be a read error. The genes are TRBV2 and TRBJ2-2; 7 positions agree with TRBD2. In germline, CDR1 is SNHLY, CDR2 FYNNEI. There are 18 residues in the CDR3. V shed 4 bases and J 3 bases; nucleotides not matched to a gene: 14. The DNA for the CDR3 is TGTGCCAGCAGTGTATTCAGGTCGGGGGGACTGTACACCGGGGAGCTGTTTTTT. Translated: CASSVFRSGGLYTGELFF.

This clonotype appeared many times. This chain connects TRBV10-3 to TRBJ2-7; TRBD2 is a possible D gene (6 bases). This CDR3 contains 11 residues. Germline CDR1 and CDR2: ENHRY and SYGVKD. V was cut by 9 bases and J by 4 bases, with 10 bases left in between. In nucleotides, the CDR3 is TGTGCCATGGGGGGAGCGTACGAGCAGTACTTC. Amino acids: CAMGGAYEQYF.

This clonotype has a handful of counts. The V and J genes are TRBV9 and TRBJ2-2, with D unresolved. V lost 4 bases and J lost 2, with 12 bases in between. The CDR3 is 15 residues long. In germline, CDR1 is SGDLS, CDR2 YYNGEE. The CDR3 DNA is TGTGCCAGCAGCAAGGACGGCTCAAACACCGGGGAGCTGTTTTTT. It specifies CASSKDGSNTGELFF.

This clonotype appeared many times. Written as DNA, the CDR3 is TGTGCCAGCATTGGGGACAGGGGCTACGAGCAGTACTTC. This gives the protein CASIGDRGYEQYF. This sequence joins TRBV2 and TRBJ2-5; 10 bases align to TRBD1. The DNA end lines up better with TRBJ2-7; the J call may be wrong. This CDR3 comprises 13 residues. Per the germline V gene, CDR1 is SNHLY and CDR2 is FYNNEI.

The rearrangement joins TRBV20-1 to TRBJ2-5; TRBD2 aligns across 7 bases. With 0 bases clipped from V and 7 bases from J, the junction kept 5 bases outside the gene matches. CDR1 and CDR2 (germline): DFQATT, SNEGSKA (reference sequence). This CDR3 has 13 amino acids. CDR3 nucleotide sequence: TGCAGTGCTAGAGATGTGTTAGCGGGGACCCAGTACTTC. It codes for CSARDVLAGTQYF.

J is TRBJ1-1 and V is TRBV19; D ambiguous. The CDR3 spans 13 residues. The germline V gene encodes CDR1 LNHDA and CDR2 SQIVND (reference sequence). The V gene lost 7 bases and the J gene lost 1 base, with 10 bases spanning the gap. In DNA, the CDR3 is TGTGCCAGTACCCACACGGGGAACACTGAAGCTTTCTTT. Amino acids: CASTHTGNTEAFF.

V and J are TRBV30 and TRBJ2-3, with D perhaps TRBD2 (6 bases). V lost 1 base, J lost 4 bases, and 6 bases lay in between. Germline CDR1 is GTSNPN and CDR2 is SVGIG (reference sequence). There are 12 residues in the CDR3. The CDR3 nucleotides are TGTGCCTGGAGTGGCGGGGCAGATACGCAGTATTTT. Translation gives CAWSGGADTQYF.

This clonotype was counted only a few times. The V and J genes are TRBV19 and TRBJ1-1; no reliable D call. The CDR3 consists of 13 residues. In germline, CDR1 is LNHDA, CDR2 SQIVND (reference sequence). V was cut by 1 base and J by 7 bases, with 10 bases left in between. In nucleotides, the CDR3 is TGTGCCAGTAGTATAGGCCTGCTGGGTGAAGCTTTCTTT. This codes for CASSIGLLGEAFF.